This T cell receptor beta chain was documented in a study of T cell repertoires in cytomegalovirus infection. Overall study context: Signatures in public TCR beta sequences pointed to both CMV infection and matching HLA type.

The CDR3 length is 17 residues. Germline V CDR1 and CDR2: LNHDA, SQIVND (reference sequence). With 1 base clipped from V and 5 bases from J, the junction kept 8 bases outside the gene matches. TCRdb reprocessed the reads via MiXCR and lists one record per CDR3 protein. The profile shows roughly 760,000 distinct CDR3 sequences, approximately 40% of them singletons. The chain is built from TRBV19 and TRBJ1-6; 7 bases map to TRBD1. The sample consisted of PBMCs. This clonotype originated in a human donor in good health (CMV status not recorded). Some clones in this sample may be carry-over from other donors' samples. This chain's CDR3 is CASSIVGGGTNNSPLHF. DNA of the CDR3: TGTGCCAGTAGTATAGTCGGAGGGGGCACTAATAATTCACCCCTCCACTTT. Complete variable domain (other parts from reference TRBV19 and TRBJ1-6): DGGITQSPKYLFRKEGQNVTLSCEQNLNHDAMYWYRQDPGQGLRLIYYSQIVNDFQKGDIAEGYSVSREKKESFPLTVTSAQKNPTAFYLCASSIVGGGTNNSPLHFGNGTRLTVT.